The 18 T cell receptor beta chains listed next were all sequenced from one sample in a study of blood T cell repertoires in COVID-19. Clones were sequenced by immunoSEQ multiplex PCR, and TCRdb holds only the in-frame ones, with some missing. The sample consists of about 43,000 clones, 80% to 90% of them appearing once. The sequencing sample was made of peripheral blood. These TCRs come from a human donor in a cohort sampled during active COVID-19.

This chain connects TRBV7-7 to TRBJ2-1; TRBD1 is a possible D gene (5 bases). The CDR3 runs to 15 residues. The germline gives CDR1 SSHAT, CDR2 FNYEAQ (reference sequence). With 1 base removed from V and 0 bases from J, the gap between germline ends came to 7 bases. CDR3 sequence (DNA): TGTGCCAGCAGCTTAGGACAGACCTCCTACAATGAGCAGTTCTTC. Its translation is CASSLGQTSYNEQFF. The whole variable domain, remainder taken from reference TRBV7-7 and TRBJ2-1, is GAGVSQSPRYKVTKRGQDVTLRCDPISSHATLYWYQQALGQGPEFLTYFNYEAQPDKSGLPSDRFSAERPEGSISTLTIQRTEQRDSAMYRCASSLGQTSYNEQFFGPGTRLTVL.

The CDR3 nucleotides read TGTGCCAGCTCACCCAGGGGCCCCCCCGAGCAGTACTTC. Its protein product is CASSPRGPPEQYF. V gene TRBV18 combines with J gene TRBJ2-7, with D possibly matching TRBD1 (6 bases). Germline loops: CDR1 KGHSH, CDR2 LQKENI. There are 13 residues in the CDR3. The V end lost 3 bases, the J end lost 6 bases, and 12 bases lay between the germline ends.

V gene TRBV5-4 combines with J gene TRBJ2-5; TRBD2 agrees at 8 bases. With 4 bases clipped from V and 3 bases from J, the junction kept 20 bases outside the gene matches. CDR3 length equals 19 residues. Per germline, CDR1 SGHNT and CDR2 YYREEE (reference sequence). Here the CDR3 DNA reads TGTGCCAGCAGCCGCAATCCGGGACTAGGAATGTTAGGGGAAGAGACCCAGTACTTC. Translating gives CASSRNPGLGMLGEETQYF.

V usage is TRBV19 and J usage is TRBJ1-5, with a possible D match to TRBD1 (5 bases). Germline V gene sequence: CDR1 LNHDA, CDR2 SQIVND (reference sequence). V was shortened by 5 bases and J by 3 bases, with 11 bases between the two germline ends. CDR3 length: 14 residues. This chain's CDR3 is CASSATGFNQPQHF. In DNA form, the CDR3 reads TGTGCCAGTAGTGCAACAGGATTCAATCAGCCCCAGCATTTT.

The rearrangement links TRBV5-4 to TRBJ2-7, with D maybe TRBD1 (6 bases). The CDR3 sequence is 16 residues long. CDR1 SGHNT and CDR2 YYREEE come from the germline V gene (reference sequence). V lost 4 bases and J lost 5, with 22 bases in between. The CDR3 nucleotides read TGTGCCAGCAGCGCCCATACCAGGGGTTTAGGCCACGAGCAGTACTTC. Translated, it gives CASSAHTRGLGHEQYF.

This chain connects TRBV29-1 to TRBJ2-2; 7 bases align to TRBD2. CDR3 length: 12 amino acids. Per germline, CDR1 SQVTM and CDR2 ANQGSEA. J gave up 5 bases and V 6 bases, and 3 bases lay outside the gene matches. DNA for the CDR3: TGCAGCGTGGGGGGGACTACCGGGGAGCTGTTTTTT. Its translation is CSVGGTTGELFF.

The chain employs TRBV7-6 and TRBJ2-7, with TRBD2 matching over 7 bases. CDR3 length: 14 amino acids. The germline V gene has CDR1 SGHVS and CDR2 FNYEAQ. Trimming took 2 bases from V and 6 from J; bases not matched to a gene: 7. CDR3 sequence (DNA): TGTGCCAGCAGCTTAAGGGCGGGAGACAGCGAGCAGTACTTC. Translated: CASSLRAGDSEQYF.

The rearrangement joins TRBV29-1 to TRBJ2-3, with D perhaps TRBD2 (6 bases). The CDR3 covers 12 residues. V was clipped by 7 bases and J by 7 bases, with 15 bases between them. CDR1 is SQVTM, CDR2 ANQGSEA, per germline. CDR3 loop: CSARTSGYTQYF. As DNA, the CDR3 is TGCAGCGCCAGAACAAGCGGGTATACGCAGTATTTT.

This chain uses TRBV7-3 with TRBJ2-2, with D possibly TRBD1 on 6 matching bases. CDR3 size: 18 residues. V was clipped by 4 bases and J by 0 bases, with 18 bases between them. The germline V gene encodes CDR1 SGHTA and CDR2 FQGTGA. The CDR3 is CASSSARVGGSNTGELFF. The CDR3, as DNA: TGTGCCAGCAGCTCAGCAAGAGTAGGGGGATCGAACACCGGGGAGCTGTTTTTT.

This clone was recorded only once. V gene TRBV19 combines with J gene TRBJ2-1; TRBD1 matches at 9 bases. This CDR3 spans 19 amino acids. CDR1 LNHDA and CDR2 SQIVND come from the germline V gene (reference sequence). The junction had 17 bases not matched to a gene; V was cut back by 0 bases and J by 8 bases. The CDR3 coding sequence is TGTGCCAGTAGTATAGACCCGTACGGGACAGGGTTAGTTGGGGATGAGCAGTTCTTC. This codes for CASSIDPYGTGLVGDEQFF. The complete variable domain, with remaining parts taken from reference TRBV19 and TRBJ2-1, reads DGGITQSPKYLFRKEGQNVTLSCEQNLNHDAMYWYRQDPGQGLRLIYYSQIVNDFQKGDIAEGYSVSREKKESFPLTVTSAQKNPTAFYLCASSIDPYGTGLVGDEQFFGPGTRLTVL.

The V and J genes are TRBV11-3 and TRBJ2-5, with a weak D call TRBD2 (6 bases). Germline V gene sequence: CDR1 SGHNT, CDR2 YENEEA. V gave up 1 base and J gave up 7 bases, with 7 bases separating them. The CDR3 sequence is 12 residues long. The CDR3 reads CASSLAGGTQYF. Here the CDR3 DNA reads TGTGCCAGCAGCTTAGCCGGGGGGACCCAGTACTTC. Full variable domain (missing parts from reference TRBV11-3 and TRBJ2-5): EAGVVQSPRYKIIEKKQPVAFWCNPISGHNTLYWYLQNLGQGPELLIRYENEEAVDDSQLPKDRFSAERLKGVDSTLKIQPAELGDSAVYLCASSLAGGTQYFGPGTRLLVL.

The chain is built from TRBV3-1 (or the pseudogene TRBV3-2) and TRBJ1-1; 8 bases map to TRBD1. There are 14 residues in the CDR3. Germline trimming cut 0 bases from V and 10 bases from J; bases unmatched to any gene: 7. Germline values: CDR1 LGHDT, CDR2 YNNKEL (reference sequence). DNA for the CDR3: TGTGCCAGCAGCCAAGAGGGGCAGGGGGCATTAGCTTTCTTT. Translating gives CASSQEGQGALAFF.

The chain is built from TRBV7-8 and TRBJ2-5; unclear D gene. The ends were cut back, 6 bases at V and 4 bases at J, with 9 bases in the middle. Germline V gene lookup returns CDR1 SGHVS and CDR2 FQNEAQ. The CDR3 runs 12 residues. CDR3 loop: CASREAGETQYF. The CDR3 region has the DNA TGTGCCAGCAGAGAAGCCGGAGAGACCCAGTACTTC.

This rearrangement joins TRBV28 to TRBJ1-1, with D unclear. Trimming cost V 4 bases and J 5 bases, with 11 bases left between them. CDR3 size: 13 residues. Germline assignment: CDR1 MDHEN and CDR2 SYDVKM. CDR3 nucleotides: TGTGCCAGCAGTTCTCCGGGGAGGACTGAAGCTTTCTTT. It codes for CASSSPGRTEAFF. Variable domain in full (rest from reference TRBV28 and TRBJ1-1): DVKVTQSSRYLVKRTGEKVFLECVQDMDHENMFWYRQDPGLGLRLIYFSYDVKMKEKGDIPEGYSVSREKKERFSLILESASTNQTSMYLCASSSPGRTEAFFGQGTRLTVV.

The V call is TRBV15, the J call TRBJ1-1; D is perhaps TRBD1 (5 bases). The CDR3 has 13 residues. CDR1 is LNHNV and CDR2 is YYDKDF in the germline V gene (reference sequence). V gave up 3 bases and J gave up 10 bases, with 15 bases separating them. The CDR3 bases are TGTGCCACCAGCAGGGATTACCCCGGGGGAGCTTTCTTT. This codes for CATSRDYPGGAFF.

CDR3 nucleotide sequence: TGTGCCAGCAGCCAACAATACGAGCAGTACTTC. As protein: CASSQQYEQYF. The chain employs TRBV7-2 and TRBJ2-7; D is unresolved. The CDR3 totals 11 residues. Germline-derived CDR1 and CDR2 are SGHTA and FQGNSA. V lost 5 bases, J lost 4 bases, and 6 bases lay in between.

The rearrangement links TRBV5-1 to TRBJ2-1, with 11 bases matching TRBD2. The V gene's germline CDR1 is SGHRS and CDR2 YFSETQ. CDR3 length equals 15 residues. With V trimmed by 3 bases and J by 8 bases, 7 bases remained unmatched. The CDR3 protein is CASSSGTSGGYEQFF. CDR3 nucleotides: TGCGCCAGCAGCTCCGGGACTAGCGGAGGTTATGAGCAGTTCTTC.

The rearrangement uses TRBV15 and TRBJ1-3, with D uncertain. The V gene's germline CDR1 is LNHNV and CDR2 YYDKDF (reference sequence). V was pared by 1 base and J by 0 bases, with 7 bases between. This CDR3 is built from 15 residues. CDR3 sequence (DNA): TGTGCCACCAGCAGAGGACGGAGCTCTGGAAACACCATATATTTT. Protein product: CATSRGRSSGNTIYF.